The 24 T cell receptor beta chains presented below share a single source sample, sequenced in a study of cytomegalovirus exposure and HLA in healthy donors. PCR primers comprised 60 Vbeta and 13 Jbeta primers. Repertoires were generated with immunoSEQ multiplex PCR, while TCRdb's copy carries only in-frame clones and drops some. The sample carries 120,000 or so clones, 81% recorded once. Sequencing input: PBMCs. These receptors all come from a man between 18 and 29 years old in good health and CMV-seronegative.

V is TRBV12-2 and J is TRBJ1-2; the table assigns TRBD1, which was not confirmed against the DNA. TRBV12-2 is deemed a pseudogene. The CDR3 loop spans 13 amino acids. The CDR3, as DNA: TGTGCAAGTCGGCGGACAGGGTTTTGTGGCTACACCTTC. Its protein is CASRRTGFCGYTF.

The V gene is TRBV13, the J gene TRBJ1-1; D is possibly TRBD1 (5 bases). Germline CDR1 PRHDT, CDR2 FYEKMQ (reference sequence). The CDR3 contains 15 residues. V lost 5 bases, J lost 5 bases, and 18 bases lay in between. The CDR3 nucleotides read TGTGCCAGCAGCCCGGGACCTCCTGGAGGGACTGAAGCTTTCTTT. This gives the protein CASSPGPPGGTEAFF. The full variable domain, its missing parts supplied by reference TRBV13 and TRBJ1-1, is AAGVIQSPRHLIKEKRETATLKCYPIPRHDTVYWYQQGPGQDPQFLISFYEKMQSDKGSIPDRFSAQQFSDYHSELNMSSLELGDSALYFCASSPGPPGGTEAFFGQGTRLTVV.

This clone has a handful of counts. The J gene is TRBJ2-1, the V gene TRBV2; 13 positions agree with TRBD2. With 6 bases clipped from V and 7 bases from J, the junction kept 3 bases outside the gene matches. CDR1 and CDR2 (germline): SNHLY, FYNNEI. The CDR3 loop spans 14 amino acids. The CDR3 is CASRTSGGWNEQFF. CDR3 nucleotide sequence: TGTGCCAGCAGGACTAGCGGGGGGTGGAATGAGCAGTTCTTC.

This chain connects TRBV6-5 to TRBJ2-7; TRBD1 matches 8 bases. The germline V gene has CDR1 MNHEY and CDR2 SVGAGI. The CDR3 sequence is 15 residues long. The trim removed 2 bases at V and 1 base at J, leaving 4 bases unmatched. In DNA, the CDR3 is TGTGCCAGCAGTTACCTCGACAGGGGTTCCTACGAGCAGTACTTC. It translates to CASSYLDRGSYEQYF.

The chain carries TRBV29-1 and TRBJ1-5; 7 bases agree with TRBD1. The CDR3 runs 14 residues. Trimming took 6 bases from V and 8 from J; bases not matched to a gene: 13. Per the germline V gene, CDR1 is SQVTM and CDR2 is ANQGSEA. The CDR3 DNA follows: TGCAGCGTGCTTTCGACAGGGCCTGGGAAGCCCCAGCATTTT. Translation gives CSVLSTGPGKPQHF.

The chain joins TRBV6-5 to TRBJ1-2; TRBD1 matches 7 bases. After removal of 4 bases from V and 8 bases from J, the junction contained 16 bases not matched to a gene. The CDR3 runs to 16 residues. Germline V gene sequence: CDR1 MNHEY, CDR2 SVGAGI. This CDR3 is CASSFGFDRVGEGYTF. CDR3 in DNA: TGTGCCAGCAGTTTTGGTTTCGACAGGGTAGGAGAAGGCTACACCTTC.

The CDR3 nucleotides read TGTGCCAGCAGCCGCGGAGGGGCCGAAGATACGCAGTATTTT. Protein sequence: CASSRGGAEDTQYF. The V gene is TRBV5-4, the J gene TRBJ2-3; tentatively, D is TRBD2 (6 bases). Germline lookup yields CDR1 SGHNT and CDR2 YYREEE (reference sequence). This CDR3 is built from 14 residues. Trimming removed 4 bases from V and 5 bases from J, with 14 bases in between.

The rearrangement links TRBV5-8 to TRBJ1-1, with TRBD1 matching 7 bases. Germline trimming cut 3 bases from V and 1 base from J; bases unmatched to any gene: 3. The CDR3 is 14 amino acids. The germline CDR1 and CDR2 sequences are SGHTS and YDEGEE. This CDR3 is CASSSYRGNTEAFF. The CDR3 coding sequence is TGTGCCAGCAGCTCCTACAGGGGGAACACTGAAGCTTTCTTT. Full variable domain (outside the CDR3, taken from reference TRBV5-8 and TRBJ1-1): EAGVTQSPTHLIKTRGQQATLRCSPISGHTSVYWYQQALGLGLQFLLWYDEGEERNRGNFPPRFSGRQFPNYSSELNVNALELEDSALYLCASSSYRGNTEAFFGQGTRLTVV.

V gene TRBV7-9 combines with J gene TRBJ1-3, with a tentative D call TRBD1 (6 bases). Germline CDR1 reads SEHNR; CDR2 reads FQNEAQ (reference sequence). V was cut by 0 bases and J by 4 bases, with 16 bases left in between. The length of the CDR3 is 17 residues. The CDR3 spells CASSLAHTWQGGNTIYF. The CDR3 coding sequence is TGTGCCAGCAGCTTAGCGCACACCTGGCAGGGGGGAAACACCATATATTTT.

As DNA, the CDR3 is TGTGCCAGTACCCCCGACAGGGGAGGGTATGGCTACACCTTC. It translates to CASTPDRGGYGYTF. J is TRBJ1-2 and V is TRBV19, with 8 positions matching TRBD1. Germline V gives CDR1 LNHDA, CDR2 SQIVND (reference sequence). CDR3 length equals 14 residues. Trimming at V came to 7 bases and at J to 5 bases, leaving 9 bases not matched to a gene.

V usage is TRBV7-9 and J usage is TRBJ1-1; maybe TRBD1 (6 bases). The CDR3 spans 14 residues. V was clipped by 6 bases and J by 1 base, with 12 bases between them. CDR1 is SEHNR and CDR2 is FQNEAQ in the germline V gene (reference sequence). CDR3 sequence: CASRAGQTNTEAFF. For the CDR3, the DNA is TGTGCCAGCAGAGCCGGACAGACGAACACTGAAGCTTTCTTT.

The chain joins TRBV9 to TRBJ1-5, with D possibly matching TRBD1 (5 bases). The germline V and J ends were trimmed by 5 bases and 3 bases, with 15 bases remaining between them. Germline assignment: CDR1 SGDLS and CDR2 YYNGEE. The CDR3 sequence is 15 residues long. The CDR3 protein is CASSPTPGLNQPQHF. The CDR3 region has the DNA TGTGCCAGCAGTCCTACCCCAGGGCTCAATCAGCCCCAGCATTTT.

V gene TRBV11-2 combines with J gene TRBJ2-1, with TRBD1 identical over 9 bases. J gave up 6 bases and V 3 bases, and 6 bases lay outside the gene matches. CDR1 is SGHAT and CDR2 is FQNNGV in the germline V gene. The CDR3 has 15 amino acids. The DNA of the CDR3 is TGTGCCAGCAGCTTCGGGACAGGGAATGGCAATGAGCAGTTCTTC. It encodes CASSFGTGNGNEQFF.

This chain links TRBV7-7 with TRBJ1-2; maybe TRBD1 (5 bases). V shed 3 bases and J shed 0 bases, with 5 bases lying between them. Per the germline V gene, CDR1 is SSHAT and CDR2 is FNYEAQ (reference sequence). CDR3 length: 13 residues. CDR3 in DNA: TGTGCCAGCAGCTTGACAGCTAACTATGGCTACACCTTC. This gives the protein CASSLTANYGYTF.

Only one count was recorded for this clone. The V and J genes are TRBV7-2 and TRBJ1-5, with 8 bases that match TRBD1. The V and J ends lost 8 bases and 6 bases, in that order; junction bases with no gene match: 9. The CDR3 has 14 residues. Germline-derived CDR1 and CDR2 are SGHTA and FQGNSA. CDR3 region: CASAIAGGVQPQHF. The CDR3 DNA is TGTGCCAGCGCCATCGCAGGGGGCGTTCAGCCCCAGCATTTT. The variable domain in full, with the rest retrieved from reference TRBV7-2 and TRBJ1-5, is GAGVSQSPSNKVTEKGKDVELRCDPISGHTALYWYRQSLGQGLEFLIYFQGNSAPDKSGLPSDRFSAERTGGSVSTLTIQRTQQEDSAVYLCASAIAGGVQPQHFGDGTRLSIL.

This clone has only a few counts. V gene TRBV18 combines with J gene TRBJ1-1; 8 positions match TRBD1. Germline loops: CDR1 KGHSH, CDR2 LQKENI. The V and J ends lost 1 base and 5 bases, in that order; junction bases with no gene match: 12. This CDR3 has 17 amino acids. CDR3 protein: CASSPLGGQGLATEAFF. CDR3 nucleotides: TGTGCCAGCTCACCACTTGGAGGACAGGGCCTAGCAACTGAAGCTTTCTTT.

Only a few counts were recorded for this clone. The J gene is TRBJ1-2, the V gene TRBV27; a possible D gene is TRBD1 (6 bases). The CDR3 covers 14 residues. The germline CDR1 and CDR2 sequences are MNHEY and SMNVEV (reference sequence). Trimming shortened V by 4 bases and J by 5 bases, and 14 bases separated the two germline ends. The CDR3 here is CASSSKPQGYGYTF. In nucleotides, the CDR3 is TGTGCCAGCAGTTCGAAACCACAGGGTTATGGCTACACCTTC.

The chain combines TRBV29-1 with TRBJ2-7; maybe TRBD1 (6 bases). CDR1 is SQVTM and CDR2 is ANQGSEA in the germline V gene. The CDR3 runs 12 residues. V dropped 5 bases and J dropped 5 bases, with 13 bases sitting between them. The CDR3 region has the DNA TGCAGCGTTTCAGGGGCTTACAACGAGCAGTACTTC. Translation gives CSVSGAYNEQYF.

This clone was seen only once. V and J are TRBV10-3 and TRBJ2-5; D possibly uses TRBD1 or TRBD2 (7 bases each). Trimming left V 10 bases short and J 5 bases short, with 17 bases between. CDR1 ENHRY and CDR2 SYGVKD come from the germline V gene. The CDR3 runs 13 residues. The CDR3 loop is CATRGGDGETQYF. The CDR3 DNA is TGTGCCACCAGGGGGGGGGACGGGGAGACCCAGTACTTC.

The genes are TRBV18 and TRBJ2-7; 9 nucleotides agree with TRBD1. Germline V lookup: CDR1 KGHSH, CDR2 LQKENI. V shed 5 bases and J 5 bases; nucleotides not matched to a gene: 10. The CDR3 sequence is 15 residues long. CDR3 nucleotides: TGTGCCAGCTCAGCGTCCGGGACAGGGTACAACGAGCAGTACTTC. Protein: CASSASGTGYNEQYF. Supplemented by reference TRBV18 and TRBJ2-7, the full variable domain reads NAGVMQNPRHLVRRRGQEARLRCSPMKGHSHVYWYRQLPEEGLKFMVYLQKENIIDESGMPKERFSAEFPKEGPSILRIQQVVRGDSAAYFCASSASGTGYNEQYFGPGTRLTVT.

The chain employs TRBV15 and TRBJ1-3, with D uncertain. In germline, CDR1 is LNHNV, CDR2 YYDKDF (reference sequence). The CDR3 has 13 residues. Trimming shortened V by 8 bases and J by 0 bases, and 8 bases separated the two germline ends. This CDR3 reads CATRTSSGNTIYF. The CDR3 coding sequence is TGTGCCACCCGTACGAGCTCTGGAAACACCATATATTTT.

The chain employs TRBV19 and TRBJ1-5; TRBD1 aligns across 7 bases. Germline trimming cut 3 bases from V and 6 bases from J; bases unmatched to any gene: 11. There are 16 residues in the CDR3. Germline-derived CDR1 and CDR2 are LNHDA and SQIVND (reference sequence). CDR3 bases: TGTGCCAGTAGTATCCGACAGGGTACTTCCCCTCAGCCCCAGCATTTT. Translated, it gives CASSIRQGTSPQPQHF. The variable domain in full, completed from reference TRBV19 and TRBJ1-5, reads DGGITQSPKYLFRKEGQNVTLSCEQNLNHDAMYWYRQDPGQGLRLIYYSQIVNDFQKGDIAEGYSVSREKKESFPLTVTSAQKNPTAFYLCASSIRQGTSPQPQHFGDGTRLSIL.

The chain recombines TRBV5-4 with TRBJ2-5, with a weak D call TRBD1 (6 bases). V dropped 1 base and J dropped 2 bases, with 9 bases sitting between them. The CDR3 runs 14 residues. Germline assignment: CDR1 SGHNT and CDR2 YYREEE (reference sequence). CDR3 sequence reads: CASSLRTEQETQYF. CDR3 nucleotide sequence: TGTGCCAGCAGCTTGAGGACAGAACAAGAGACCCAGTACTTC.

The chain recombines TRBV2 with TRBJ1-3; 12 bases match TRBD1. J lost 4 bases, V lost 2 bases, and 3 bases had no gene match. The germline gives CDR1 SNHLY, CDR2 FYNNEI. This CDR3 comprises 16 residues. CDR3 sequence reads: CASSEWGQGAGNTIYF. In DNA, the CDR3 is TGTGCCAGCAGTGAATGGGGACAGGGGGCAGGAAACACCATATATTTT.